What follows are 3 T cell receptor beta chains derived from one specimen sequenced in a study of shared clonotypes between healthy human individuals. The assay was immunoSEQ multiplex PCR, and TCRdb's table has in-frame clones only and misses some. The repertoire holds over a million clones, with 78% as singletons. Sequenced material: memory CD4+ T cells from PBMCs. As for subset: CD45RA-negative fraction. The receptors shown here come from a man between 18 and 29 years old in good health. Some clones in this sample may be carry-over from other donors' samples.

V is TRBV5-4 and J is TRBJ1-2, with TRBD1 as a possible D gene (6 bases). V lost 2 bases and J lost 4, with 15 bases in between. The CDR3 is 15 amino acids. Germline-derived CDR1 and CDR2 are SGHNT and YYREEE (reference sequence). This chain's CDR3 is CASSFTGTPVYGYTF. In DNA form, the CDR3 reads TGTGCCAGCAGCTTCACCGGGACACCCGTCTATGGCTACACCTTC.

CDR3 region: CASSPTGVGDQPQHF. The CDR3 DNA sequence: TGTGCCAGCAGTCCGACAGGGGTTGGTGATCAGCCCCAGCATTTT. The chain links TRBV28 to TRBJ1-5; 8 bases fit TRBD1. This CDR3 spans 15 amino acids. Unmatched junction bases numbered 8, after V lost 5 bases and J lost 5 bases. Germline CDR1 MDHEN, CDR2 SYDVKM.

This clone has a handful of counts. The chain combines TRBV7-6 with TRBJ2-5, with 9 positions matching TRBD2. The CDR3 has 15 amino acids. Germline assignment: CDR1 SGHVS and CDR2 FNYEAQ. V shed 4 bases, J shed 5 bases, and the junction held 8 bases outside the gene matches. The CDR3 DNA reads TGTGCCAGCAGCTCCCCTAGCGGGATCCGCGAGACCCAGTACTTC. Translation: CASSSPSGIRETQYF. The variable domain in full, with the rest retrieved from reference TRBV7-6 and TRBJ2-5, is GAGVSQSPRYKVTKRGQDVALRCDPISGHVSLYWYRQALGQGPEFLTYFNYEAQQDKSGLPNDRFSAERPEGSISTLTIQRTEQRDSAMYRCASSSPSGIRETQYFGPGTRLLVL.